Listed here are 28 T cell receptor beta chains from one sample, sequenced in a study of somatic mutations in cytotoxic T cells in rheumatoid arthritis. Generated by immunoSEQ multiplex PCR, the TCRdb table keeps only in-frame clones and is missing some. In the table there are about 6,400 clones, approximately 68% of which are singletons. Sequencing used CD8+ T cells sorted from blood. These receptors originate from a woman in her forties or fifties in good health.

The chain couples TRBV6-1 to TRBJ2-5, with D tentatively TRBD2 (5 bases). Germline V gene data show CDR1 as MNHNS and CDR2 as SASEGT. The CDR3 sequence is 12 residues long. Trimming removed 6 bases at V and 7 bases at J, with 12 bases between. The CDR3 here is CASRSGLGTQYF. CDR3 sequence (DNA): TGTGCCAGCAGGAGCGGTCTTGGGACCCAGTACTTC.

The gene calls are TRBV14 and TRBJ2-7; D possibly corresponds to TRBD1 (5 bases). Trimming left V 7 bases short and J 0 bases short, with 10 bases between. There are 13 residues in the CDR3. Germline V CDR1 and CDR2: SGHDN, FVKESK. CDR3 bases: TGTGCCAGCAAACCCAGGGACTCCTACGAGCAGTACTTC. Translation: CASKPRDSYEQYF.

J is TRBJ2-5 and V is TRBV9, with D unresolved. Trimming cost V 3 bases and J 4 bases, with 10 bases left between them. CDR1 SGDLS and CDR2 YYNGEE come from the germline V gene. This CDR3 contains 13 residues. CDR3 amino acids: CASSAPRVETQYF. CDR3 nucleotide sequence: TGTGCCAGCAGCGCCCCCCGGGTAGAGACCCAGTACTTC.

This rearrangement joins TRBV27 to TRBJ2-1; 15 nucleotides align to TRBD2. The germline V gene has CDR1 MNHEY and CDR2 SMNVEV (reference sequence). CDR3 size: 16 residues. J was trimmed by 9 bases and V by 3 bases; bases with no gene match: 6. This CDR3 reads CASSFRTSGGVGEQFF. For the CDR3, the DNA is TGTGCCAGCAGTTTTCGGACTAGCGGGGGGGTAGGTGAGCAGTTCTTC.

CDR3 amino acids: CASSEAWTENTEAFF. CDR3 DNA sequence: TGTGCCAGCAGTGAAGCGTGGACAGAGAACACTGAAGCTTTCTTT. V usage is TRBV2 and J usage is TRBJ1-1, with D perhaps matching TRBD1 (6 bases). Trimming pared 0 bases from V and 1 base from J, leaving 9 bases between. Germline lookup yields CDR1 SNHLY and CDR2 FYNNEI. The CDR3 sequence is 15 residues long.

V usage is TRBV9 and J usage is TRBJ2-3, with TRBD1 as a possible D gene (5 bases). There are 14 residues in the CDR3. The germline gives CDR1 SGDLS, CDR2 YYNGEE. V was pared by 3 bases and J by 2 bases, with 10 bases between. The CDR3 DNA reads as TGTGCCAGCAGCGGCGACAGCCACACAGATACGCAGTATTTT. Its protein is CASSGDSHTDTQYF.

The chain uses TRBV5-1 and TRBJ2-1; 12 positions match TRBD2. Trimming at V came to 4 bases and at J to 8 bases, leaving 10 bases not matched to a gene. The germline V gene encodes CDR1 SGHRS and CDR2 YFSETQ. CDR3 length equals 16 residues. CDR3 protein: CASSRTELAGGYEQFF. In DNA, the CDR3 is TGCGCCAGCAGCCGGACCGAACTAGCGGGGGGCTATGAGCAGTTCTTC.

J is TRBJ1-1 and V is TRBV6-1; tentatively, D is TRBD1 (5 bases). CDR3 length: 16 residues. The germline V gene has CDR1 MNHNS and CDR2 SASEGT. The V end was cut by 4 bases, the J end by 8 bases, with 23 bases between. The CDR3 DNA follows: TGTGCCAGCAGTGCCACCCCACTGGGGCAAGATCCCGAAGCTTTCTTT. Its protein is CASSATPLGQDPEAFF.

The chain uses TRBV25-1 and TRBJ1-1, with 7 nucleotides matching TRBD1. The germline CDR1 and CDR2 sequences are MGHDK and SYGVNS. CDR3 length: 15 residues. The J segment lost 1 base and the V segment lost 1 base, leaving 3 bases of the junction unmatched. CDR3 region: CASSEFYRGNTEAFF. In DNA form, the CDR3 reads TGTGCCAGCAGTGAATTTTACAGGGGGAACACTGAAGCTTTCTTT.

The chain employs TRBV15 and TRBJ2-5, with D maybe TRBD1 (5 bases). V lost 0 bases and J 3 bases, leaving 11 bases between the germline ends. CDR3 length: 15 amino acids. CDR1 LNHNV and CDR2 YYDKDF come from the germline V gene (reference sequence). The CDR3 sequence is CATSRDSGLEETQYF. In DNA form, the CDR3 reads TGTGCCACCAGCAGAGACTCAGGGTTGGAAGAGACCCAGTACTTC.

The rearrangement links TRBV11-3 to TRBJ2-3, with D possibly being TRBD1 (9 bases). This CDR3 region has 16 residues. V lost 5 bases and J 1 base, leaving 16 bases between the germline ends. Germline assignment: CDR1 SGHNT and CDR2 YENEEA. The CDR3 protein is CASSARGDRGTDTQYF. The CDR3 DNA follows: TGTGCCAGCAGCGCGCGGGGGGACAGGGGCACAGATACGCAGTATTTT.

This chain uses TRBV2 with TRBJ2-5, with 8 bases lining up with TRBD2. Per germline, CDR1 SNHLY and CDR2 FYNNEI. The CDR3 spans 14 residues. With 3 bases clipped from V and 5 bases from J, the junction kept 5 bases outside the gene matches. The CDR3 DNA reads as TGTGCCAGCAGTGATATTCGGGGGGGTGAGACCCAGTACTTC. Translated: CASSDIRGGETQYF.

The chain has TRBV7-3 and TRBJ2-1; 11 bases line up with TRBD1. The V and J ends lost 5 bases and 10 bases, in that order; junction bases with no gene match: 10. The CDR3 extends over 15 amino acids. Germline assignment: CDR1 SGHTA and CDR2 FQGTGA. The DNA of the CDR3 is TGTGCCAGCAGCCCGGTTGGACAGGGGGCTAAGGAGCAGTTCTTC. Residues: CASSPVGQGAKEQFF.

In nucleotides, the CDR3 is TGTGCCAGCAGCCAAGGTGGGACAGGGAGCGCAGATACGCAGTATTTT. It encodes CASSQGGTGSADTQYF. This chain connects TRBV7-2 to TRBJ2-3, with 9 nucleotides matching TRBD1. The CDR3 is 16 residues long. With V trimmed by 5 bases and J by 4 bases, 10 bases remained unmatched. The germline gives CDR1 SGHTA, CDR2 FQGNSA.

This clone has a handful of counts. The genes are TRBV6-1 and TRBJ2-3; the match to TRBD2 covers 11 bases. Per the germline V gene, CDR1 is MNHNS and CDR2 is SASEGT. The CDR3 sequence is 15 residues long. Losses at the gene ends were 3 bases for V and 4 bases for J; bases not matched to a gene: 3. CDR3 loop: CASSDVAGGPDTQYF. The CDR3 DNA sequence: TGTGCCAGCAGTGATGTAGCGGGGGGGCCAGATACGCAGTATTTT.

V and J are TRBV28 and TRBJ1-5; 8 nucleotides match TRBD1. This CDR3 is built from 14 residues. V dropped 8 bases and J dropped 1; count of bases not matched to a gene: 4. Germline CDR1 MDHEN, CDR2 SYDVKM. In DNA, the CDR3 is TGTGCCAGCCACAGGGGGATAAGCAATCAGCCCCAGCATTTT. This translates into CASHRGISNQPQHF. The variable domain in full, with the rest retrieved from reference TRBV28 and TRBJ1-5, is DVKVTQSSRYLVKRTGEKVFLECVQDMDHENMFWYRQDPGLGLRLIYFSYDVKMKEKGDIPEGYSVSREKKERFSLILESASTNQTSMYLCASHRGISNQPQHFGDGTRLSIL.

This rearrangement joins TRBV5-4 to TRBJ2-7, with 9 bases aligning to TRBD2. Germline V gives CDR1 SGHNT, CDR2 YYREEE (reference sequence). The CDR3 contains 14 residues. V dropped 5 bases and J dropped 1; count of bases not matched to a gene: 4. The CDR3: CASRNSGGSYEQYF. CDR3 in DNA: TGTGCCAGCAGGAATAGCGGGGGATCCTACGAGCAGTACTTC.

The genes are TRBV28 and TRBJ2-1; TRBD2 might be the D (6 bases). CDR1 is MDHEN, CDR2 SYDVKM, per germline. The V gene lost 8 bases and the J gene lost 8 bases, with 25 bases spanning the gap. This CDR3 has 16 residues. CDR3 sequence: CASGARYRGTPDEQFF. As DNA, the CDR3 is TGTGCCAGCGGTGCCCGTTACCGGGGGACCCCGGATGAGCAGTTCTTC.

For the CDR3, the DNA is TGTGCCAGCAGTGGCCAGGACAGAGAAGGTACTGAAGCTTTCTTT. Amino acid sequence: CASSGQDREGTEAFF. The V gene is TRBV2, the J gene TRBJ1-1, with D perhaps TRBD1 (6 bases). The CDR3 spans 15 residues. CDR1 and CDR2 from the germline V gene are SNHLY and FYNNEI. V shed 4 bases and J shed 5 bases, with 17 bases lying between them.

The J gene is TRBJ1-1, the V gene TRBV7-6; D is unclear. The ends were cut back, 5 bases at V and 4 bases at J, with 11 bases in the middle. There are 13 residues in the CDR3. Germline CDR1 is SGHVS and CDR2 is FNYEAQ. CDR3 residues: CASSTERFTEAFF. The CDR3 region has the DNA TGTGCCAGCAGCACCGAGCGGTTCACTGAAGCTTTCTTT. The full variable domain, in which reference TRBV7-6 and TRBJ1-1 provide the parts outside the CDR3, is GAGVSQSPRYKVTKRGQDVALRCDPISGHVSLYWYRQALGQGPEFLTYFNYEAQQDKSGLPNDRFSAERPEGSISTLTIQRTEQRDSAMYRCASSTERFTEAFFGQGTRLTVV.

The chain joins TRBV2 to TRBJ1-2, with D maybe TRBD1 (5 bases). V lost 3 bases and J lost 4, with 9 bases in between. The germline CDR1 and CDR2 sequences are SNHLY and FYNNEI. CDR3 length equals 13 residues. CDR3 nucleotides: TGTGCCAGCAGTGATGCCGACAGCTATGGCTACACCTTC. Translating it yields CASSDADSYGYTF.

The chain carries TRBV27 and TRBJ1-1; weak D call: TRBD1 (6 bases). Looked up from germline, CDR1 is MNHEY and CDR2 is SMNVEV (reference sequence). This CDR3 is built from 14 residues. V shed 6 bases and J shed 2 bases, with 13 bases lying between them. CDR3 DNA: TGTGCCAGCAGCGCACAGGGTTACAACACTGAAGCTTTCTTT. Its translation is CASSAQGYNTEAFF.

This clone has a single count. The chain employs TRBV11-2 and TRBJ1-2; 9 bases align to TRBD1. The junction had 7 bases not matched to a gene; V was cut back by 3 bases and J by 2 bases. There are 16 residues in the CDR3. Per germline, CDR1 SGHAT and CDR2 FQNNGV. In nucleotides, the CDR3 is TGTGCCAGCAGCTTGGCCGGGACAGGGACAAACTATGGCTACACCTTC. Translating it yields CASSLAGTGTNYGYTF.

The gene calls are TRBV6-5 and TRBJ1-6, with D hard to call. CDR3 length: 14 residues. The V gene lost 2 bases and the J gene lost 6 bases, with 8 bases spanning the gap. Germline loops: CDR1 MNHEY, CDR2 SVGAGI. The DNA of the CDR3 is TGTGCCAGCAGTTACACGCGCCTTAATTCACCCCTCCACTTT. Translation gives CASSYTRLNSPLHF.

This clone has just a few counts. The chain employs TRBV7-3 and TRBJ2-1; D may be TRBD2 (7 bases). V was cut by 2 bases and J by 4 bases, with 12 bases left in between. This CDR3 spans 15 amino acids. Germline V CDR1 and CDR2: SGHTA, FQGTGA. The CDR3: CASSLLGGGYNEQFF. DNA of the CDR3: TGTGCCAGCAGCTTATTAGGGGGGGGGTACAATGAGCAGTTCTTC.

The chain joins TRBV19 to TRBJ2-7, with D perhaps matching TRBD1 (6 bases). Germline values: CDR1 LNHDA, CDR2 SQIVND (reference sequence). Deletions cut 7 bases from V and 3 bases from J, with 25 bases between. The CDR3 covers 17 residues. The CDR3 DNA reads TGTGCCAGTAATCCAAACCACAGGGCTTATGACATCTACGAGCAGTACTTC. Translated, it gives CASNPNHRAYDIYEQYF.

The rearrangement joins TRBV6-1 to TRBJ1-2; 8 positions match TRBD1. Germline V gives CDR1 MNHNS, CDR2 SASEGT. The CDR3 contains 14 residues. V was pared by 5 bases and J by 6 bases, with 8 bases of the junction left unmatched. In DNA, the CDR3 is TGTGCCAGCAGTTCACAGGGGGGGTATGATGGCTACACCTTC. Its protein is CASSSQGGYDGYTF.

The gene calls are TRBV10-3 and TRBJ1-1; tentative D call: TRBD1 (6 bases). Trimming took 3 bases from V and 8 from J, leaving 10 bases between them. The CDR3 spans 12 residues. The germline gives CDR1 ENHRY, CDR2 SYGVKD. CDR3: CAISDYRDEAFF. CDR3 in DNA: TGTGCCATCAGTGATTACAGGGACGAAGCTTTCTTT.